This entry lists 22 T cell receptor beta chains sequenced from one sample in a study of CD8 T cells in ankylosing spondylitis. TCRdb re-called the 5' RACE reads through MiXCR, storing one row per CDR3 protein. Among about 340,000 distinct CDR3 sequences listed, more than 20% were seen once. The sample comprised blood, either unsorted or a sorted T cell fraction (not recorded which). The origin of the receptors is a male donor with ankylosing spondylitis or in good health (not recorded which).

The chain is built from TRBV12-3 or TRBV12-4 and TRBJ2-7; no firm D call. This CDR3 has 12 amino acids. The ends were cut back, 5 bases at V and 5 bases at J, with 10 bases in the middle. The CDR3 reads CASSPEAHEQYF. CDR3 in DNA: TGTGCCAGCAGTCCCGAGGCCCACGAGCAGTACTTC.

The genes are TRBV5-5 and TRBJ2-3, with D hard to call. CDR1 is SGHKS and CDR2 is YYEKEE in the germline V gene (reference sequence). Trimming removed 4 bases from V and 0 bases from J, with 12 bases in between. The CDR3 length is 15 residues. The CDR3 DNA is TGTGCCAGCAGCCATGGACGGATTAGCACAGATACGCAGTATTTT. Protein: CASSHGRISTDTQYF.

A few counts support this clonotype. This rearrangement joins TRBV7-9 to TRBJ2-5; D unclear. This CDR3 is 15 amino acids long. Per germline, CDR1 SEHNR and CDR2 FQNEAQ (reference sequence). The V and J ends lost 4 bases and 2 bases respectively, with 14 bases between them. The CDR3 is CASSSPPDGQETQYF. The CDR3, as DNA: TGTGCCAGCAGCTCACCCCCGGACGGGCAAGAGACCCAGTACTTC.

The CDR3 coding sequence is TGTGCCAGCAGTCCCCTGGGGGTAGGGAATTCACCCCTCCACTTT. It specifies CASSPLGVGNSPLHF. The J gene is TRBJ1-6, the V gene TRBV28, with a possible D match to TRBD1 (5 bases). The CDR3 runs to 15 residues. V lost 5 bases to trimming and J lost 7 bases, with 15 bases between them. Germline V gene lookup returns CDR1 MDHEN and CDR2 SYDVKM.

This clonotype was picked up a small number of times. V is TRBV9 and J is TRBJ1-6; TRBD1 might be the D (5 bases). Trimming stripped 3 bases from V and 0 bases from J, with 13 bases between. The CDR3 runs 17 residues. Germline V lookup: CDR1 SGDLS, CDR2 YYNGEE. DNA for the CDR3: TGTGCCAGCAGCGCGGGACCTTGGAGCTCCTATAATTCACCCCTCCACTTT. It yields the protein CASSAGPWSSYNSPLHF.

This clonotype was seen more than once but under ten times. The chain joins TRBV7-2 to TRBJ2-4, with D uncertain. Looked up from germline, CDR1 is SGHTA and CDR2 is FQGNSA. The CDR3 runs to 16 residues. Trimming removed 2 bases at V and 4 bases at J, with 15 bases between. The CDR3 nucleotides are TGTGCCAGCAGCTTAATAGAGTCAGCGAGTAAAAACATTCAGTACTTC. This gives the protein CASSLIESASKNIQYF.

J is TRBJ2-7 and V is TRBV11-2; no reliable D call. Germline loops: CDR1 SGHAT, CDR2 FQNNGV. The CDR3 has 16 residues. V was cut by 0 bases and J by 0 bases, with 12 bases left in between. The CDR3 loop is CASSLDGNINSYEQYF. CDR3 nucleotides: TGTGCCAGCAGCTTAGATGGAAACATTAACTCCTACGAGCAGTACTTC.

In this sample, this clonotype turned up a few times. The V gene is TRBV29-1, the J gene TRBJ2-7, with D uncertain. Germline assignment: CDR1 SQVTM and CDR2 ANQGSEA. Trimming pared 5 bases from V and 1 base from J, leaving 9 bases between. The length of the CDR3 is 12 residues. CDR3 DNA: TGCAGCGTTACCAGGAATTCCTACGAGCAGTACTTC. Amino acids: CSVTRNSYEQYF.

V gene TRBV11-2 combines with J gene TRBJ1-4; possibly TRBD1 for D (5 bases). The germline V and J ends were trimmed by 4 bases and 5 bases, with 17 bases remaining between them. This CDR3 has 16 residues. CDR1 and CDR2 from the germline V gene are SGHAT and FQNNGV. As DNA, the CDR3 is TGTGCCAGCAGCTACAACTTGCGAAGGACAAATGAAAAACTGTTTTTT. The encoded protein is CASSYNLRRTNEKLFF.

The chain combines TRBV7-9 with TRBJ2-7; possibly TRBD1 or TRBD2 for D (5 bases each). The V end was cut by 0 bases, the J end by 1 base, with 10 bases between. The germline V gene encodes CDR1 SEHNR and CDR2 FQNEAQ (reference sequence). The CDR3 is made up of 15 amino acids. CDR3 in DNA: TGTGCCAGCAGCTTAGCAGGGGAGAAATCCTACGAGCAGTACTTC. Amino acid sequence: CASSLAGEKSYEQYF.

This clonotype turned up a few times. A read error may explain this, as a much larger clone is one base away. The chain combines TRBV3-1 with TRBJ2-6; the D is unclear. This CDR3 is built from 17 residues. Germline V CDR1 and CDR2: LGHDT, YNNKEL (reference sequence). CDR3 bases: TGTGACAGCAGCCAAGATTGGACGGAATCTGGGGCCAACGTCCTGACTTTC. Residues: CDSSQDWTESGANVLTF.

This clonotype came up a few times. The chain employs TRBV6-1 and TRBJ1-6; D may be TRBD1 (6 bases). In germline, CDR1 is MNHNS, CDR2 SASEGT. Trimming took 10 bases from V and 6 from J, leaving 16 bases between them. The CDR3 contains 14 residues. CDR3 loop: CATPRRGPNSPLHF. The DNA for the CDR3 is TGTGCCACTCCCCGTCGGGGGCCTAATTCACCCCTCCACTTT.

This sequence joins TRBV29-1 and TRBJ2-1; no reliable D call. The length of the CDR3 is 13 residues. V lost 1 base and J lost 5, with 9 bases in between. CDR1 SQVTM and CDR2 ANQGSEA come from the germline V gene. The chain's CDR3 is CSVEVLGNNEQFF. The CDR3 DNA reads as TGCAGCGTTGAAGTTTTAGGAAACAATGAGCAGTTCTTC.

This clonotype was seen more than once but under ten times. The chain employs TRBV24-1 and TRBJ2-1, with 8 nucleotides matching TRBD2. CDR1 is KGHDR and CDR2 is SFDVKD in the germline V gene. This CDR3 region has 18 residues. V lost 0 bases and J lost 3; bases outside the gene matches: 9. The CDR3 DNA reads as TGTGCCACCAGTGATTTGGCCCTTAGCGGGGTGGGCTACAATGAGCAGTTCTTC. It specifies CATSDLALSGVGYNEQFF.

This clonotype was counted between two and nine times. This rearrangement joins TRBV25-1 to TRBJ2-1; maybe TRBD2 (6 bases). Germline loops: CDR1 MGHDK, CDR2 SYGVNS. This CDR3 has 14 amino acids. V lost 4 bases, J lost 4 bases, and 11 bases lay in between. CDR3 sequence reads: CASSGWGGYNEQFF. The CDR3, as DNA: TGTGCCAGCAGTGGGTGGGGAGGATACAATGAGCAGTTCTTC.

This clonotype was counted only a few times. The chain uses TRBV12-3 or TRBV12-4 and TRBJ2-3, with D unresolved. V was trimmed by 2 bases and J by 7 bases, leaving 13 bases between them. CDR3 length equals 14 residues. CDR3 coding DNA: TGTGCCAGCAGTTTACCCGTACTGCAATATACGCAGTATTTT. Amino acids: CASSLPVLQYTQYF.

A few counts support this clonotype. The V and J genes are TRBV11-2 and TRBJ2-7; no definite D call. The CDR3 contains 13 residues. Germline CDR1 and CDR2: SGHAT and FQNNGV. V was pared by 5 bases and J by 0 bases, with 8 bases between. This CDR3 reads CASSHIVSYEQYF. The CDR3 nucleotides read TGTGCCAGCAGCCACATCGTCTCCTACGAGCAGTACTTC.

The rearrangement uses TRBV12-3 or TRBV12-4 and TRBJ1-5; D may be TRBD1 (5 bases). This CDR3 has 17 residues. The germline V and J ends were trimmed by 7 bases and 0 bases, with 19 bases remaining between them. The CDR3 loop reads CASTTAVGPDSNQPQHF. The CDR3 DNA follows: TGTGCCAGCACGACCGCTGTGGGGCCAGATAGCAATCAGCCCCAGCATTTT.

CDR3 nucleotide sequence: TGTGCCATCAGGCCGACAGGGTACGGCTACGAGCAGTACTTC. It is translated as CAIRPTGYGYEQYF. The chain recombines TRBV10-3 with TRBJ2-7, with 7 bases that match TRBD1. The CDR3 has 14 residues. J lost 3 bases, V lost 6 bases, and 8 bases had no gene match. CDR1 and CDR2 (germline): ENHRY, SYGVKD.

The rearrangement uses TRBV6-1 and TRBJ1-6; D uncertain. Looked up from germline, CDR1 is MNHNS and CDR2 is SASEGT. This CDR3 comprises 16 residues. V was pared by 7 bases and J by 0 bases, with 13 bases between. CDR3 in DNA: TGTGCCAGCACTCGAACCAGAAGCTCCTATAATTCACCCCTCCACTTT. Translating it yields CASTRTRSSYNSPLHF.

This clonotype has a handful of counts. This rearrangement joins TRBV28 to TRBJ2-3; possible D gene TRBD2, 6 bases. This CDR3 has 17 amino acids. The V gene's germline CDR1 is MDHEN and CDR2 SYDVKM. Trimming left V 6 bases short and J 1 base short, with 20 bases between. This CDR3 is CASSSGVAEPRTDTQYF. The CDR3 DNA follows: TGTGCCAGCAGCTCGGGGGTAGCGGAGCCCCGCACAGATACGCAGTATTTT.

Only a few counts were recorded for this clonotype. The chain combines TRBV4-2 with TRBJ2-2; 9 bases agree with TRBD2. V lost 1 base, J lost 5 bases, and 8 bases stayed unmatched. From germline, CDR1 is LGHNA and CDR2 YNFKEQ. The CDR3 contains 17 residues. The CDR3 nucleotides are TGTGCCAGCAGCCAAGCCCCGCGGCGGGGGGGTACCGGGGAGCTGTTTTTT. Translating gives CASSQAPRRGGTGELFF.